The source of this T cell receptor delta chain is a study of gamma-delta T cells after stem cell transplantation. TCRdb reanalysed the RT-PCR reads with CATT. The data show 1,000 to 1,300 delta-chain clones, with about 9.5% seen just once and about 45% held by the top ten. The V gene's germline CDR1 is GEAIGNYY and CDR2 EKD. V was trimmed by 2 bases and J by 0 bases, leaving 21 bases between them. The CDR3 is 18 amino acids. The sequence was collected from a human donor. It is not recorded whose cells these are; they may come from a transplant donor. The rearrangement uses TRDV2 and TRDJ1; D is possibly TRDD3 (6 bases). The sample taken for sequencing was gamma-delta T cells. The CDR3 here is CACDRIGGTLQYTDKLIF. CDR3 in DNA: TGTGCCTGTGACAGGATAGGGGGAACCCTCCAGTACACCGATAAACTCATCTTT.